A single sample is the source of the 17 T cell receptor beta chains below, sequenced in a study of T cell responses to AZD1222 COVID-19 vaccine. Sequenced by immunoSEQ multiplex PCR; TCRdb stores in-frame clones only, minus some. Here the sample spans about 120,000 clones, roughly 87% being singletons. The input for sequencing was peripheral blood, taken 28 days after the second AZD1222 dose. The receptor set was obtained from an adult who received the AZD1222 COVID-19 vaccine.

CDR3 coding DNA: TGTGCCAGCGACCGACGATCTCAGAACACTGAAGCTTTCTTT. Its protein is CASDRRSQNTEAFF. V usage is TRBV7-9 and J usage is TRBJ1-1; D call uncertain. V lost 8 bases to trimming and J lost 1 base, with 14 bases between them. CDR3 length: 14 amino acids. The V gene's germline CDR1 is SEHNR and CDR2 FQNEAQ (reference sequence).

The chain is built from TRBV5-6 and TRBJ1-1; TRBD1 is a possible D gene (6 bases). The V gene's germline CDR1 is SGHDT and CDR2 YYEEEE. This CDR3 has 13 amino acids. The V gene lost 5 bases and the J gene lost 8 bases, with 16 bases spanning the gap. This chain's CDR3 is CASRPTGIQEAFF. In nucleotides, the CDR3 is TGTGCCAGCAGACCGACAGGTATCCAAGAAGCTTTCTTT. The entire variable domain, with the rest obtained from reference TRBV5-6 and TRBJ1-1, is as follows: DAGVTQSPTHLIKTRGQQVTLRCSPKSGHDTVSWYQQALGQGPQFIFQYYEEEERQRGNFPDRFSGHQFPNYSSELNVNALLLGDSALYLCASRPTGIQEAFFGQGTRLTVV.

This chain connects TRBV6-2 or TRBV6-3 to TRBJ1-5; TRBD1 aligns across 8 bases. V dropped 6 bases and J dropped 7; count of bases not matched to a gene: 5. CDR3 length equals 13 residues. Germline CDR1 is MNHEY and CDR2 is SVGEGT. The CDR3 protein is CASSRQGFQPQHF. The CDR3 DNA reads TGTGCCAGCAGCCGACAGGGGTTCCAGCCCCAGCATTTT.

The gene calls are TRBV5-4 and TRBJ1-1, with D perhaps matching TRBD1 (5 bases). Germline values: CDR1 SGHNT, CDR2 YYREEE (reference sequence). The CDR3 has 14 amino acids. V gave up 4 bases and J gave up 4 bases, with 14 bases separating them. CDR3 amino acids: CASSTQGGGTEAFF. CDR3 DNA: TGTGCCAGCAGCACGCAGGGAGGTGGCACTGAAGCTTTCTTT.

The gene calls are TRBV15 and TRBJ1-5, with D hard to call. Trimming removed 0 bases at V and 6 bases at J, with 12 bases between. The CDR3 runs 15 residues. Germline-derived CDR1 and CDR2 are LNHNV and YYDKDF (reference sequence). The CDR3 here is CATSRDQAVGQPQHF. The CDR3 DNA reads as TGTGCCACCAGCAGAGACCAGGCGGTGGGTCAGCCCCAGCATTTT.

The chain combines TRBV3-1 (or the pseudogene TRBV3-2) with TRBJ1-5; 7 bases are shared with TRBD1. The germline V gene has CDR1 LGHDT and CDR2 YNNKEL (reference sequence). J gave up 2 bases and V 0 bases, and 4 bases lay outside the gene matches. This CDR3 comprises 16 residues. The chain's CDR3 is CASSQEGGTGNQPQHF. The CDR3 DNA follows: TGTGCCAGCAGCCAAGAAGGGGGGACAGGCAATCAGCCCCAGCATTTT.

The rearrangement uses TRBV10-2 and TRBJ1-6, with D unresolved. V lost 10 bases, J lost 0 bases, and 13 bases lay in between. CDR1 is WSHSY, CDR2 SAAADI, per germline. CDR3 length equals 15 residues. The CDR3 protein is CATKHASSYNSPLHF. CDR3 in DNA: TGCGCCACGAAACACGCGAGCTCCTATAATTCACCCCTCCACTTT.

The chain couples TRBV28 to TRBJ2-2; the match to TRBD1 covers 7 bases. The junction had 12 bases not matched to a gene; V was cut back by 5 bases and J by 9 bases. The length of the CDR3 is 15 residues. The V gene's germline CDR1 is MDHEN and CDR2 SYDVKM. The CDR3 sequence is CASSPTDRVGRELFF. In DNA form, the CDR3 reads TGTGCCAGCAGTCCAACAGACAGGGTGGGCCGGGAGCTGTTTTTT.

This chain links TRBV27 with TRBJ2-1; D is possibly TRBD2 (5 bases). Germline CDR1 MNHEY, CDR2 SMNVEV (reference sequence). V was clipped by 0 bases and J by 0 bases, with 6 bases between them. The CDR3 spans 15 residues. The CDR3 nucleotides are TGTGCCAGCAGTTTATCCGGAGGCTCCTACAATGAGCAGTTCTTC. Its translation is CASSLSGGSYNEQFF.

The genes are TRBV14 and TRBJ1-1; D gene ambiguous. Trimming took 0 bases from V and 1 from J, leaving 12 bases between them. Germline V gene data show CDR1 as SGHDN and CDR2 as FVKESK. This CDR3 is 16 amino acids long. The DNA of the CDR3 is TGTGCCAGCAGCCAAGATTTAGGCCCTCGGAACACTGAAGCTTTCTTT. Translated, it gives CASSQDLGPRNTEAFF.

CDR3 DNA sequence: TGTGCCAGCAGTTACTCGGAGCAGACTAATGAAAAACTGTTTTTT. Translated, it gives CASSYSEQTNEKLFF. J is TRBJ1-4 and V is TRBV6-5, with no clear D. There are 15 residues in the CDR3. V was trimmed by 0 bases and J by 2 bases, leaving 7 bases between them. Germline lookup yields CDR1 MNHEY and CDR2 SVGAGI.

The chain is built from TRBV7-2 and TRBJ2-5; 13 bases match TRBD2. This CDR3 has 16 residues. The V and J ends lost 0 bases and 5 bases, in that order; junction bases with no gene match: 3. The germline V gene encodes CDR1 SGHTA and CDR2 FQGNSA. Here the CDR3 reads CASSLALAGGLETQYF. As DNA, the CDR3 is TGTGCCAGCAGCTTAGCACTAGCGGGGGGGCTGGAGACCCAGTACTTC.

This chain joins TRBV15 and TRBJ2-7; either TRBD1 or TRBD2 may fit D (5 bases each). This CDR3 has 16 amino acids. Germline V gene sequence: CDR1 LNHNV, CDR2 YYDKDF (reference sequence). Trimming took 0 bases from V and 5 from J, leaving 17 bases between them. CDR3 in amino acids: CATSRDYGTLGDEQYF. CDR3 DNA sequence: TGTGCCACCAGCAGAGATTATGGGACCCTAGGGGACGAGCAGTACTTC. Drawing the rest from reference TRBV15 and TRBJ2-7, the complete variable domain is DAMVIQNPRYQVTQFGKPVTLSCSQTLNHNVMYWYQQKSSQAPKLLFHYYDKDFNNEADTPDNFQSRRPNTSFCFLDIRSPGLGDTAMYLCATSRDYGTLGDEQYFGPGTRLTVT.

V is TRBV10-3 and J is TRBJ2-4; no clear D gene. Germline CDR1 and CDR2: ENHRY and SYGVKD. Trimming cost V 2 bases and J 4 bases, with 12 bases left between them. The CDR3 extends over 15 amino acids. CDR3 nucleotide sequence: TGTGCCATCAGTGAGGGGGTGGAAACAAAAAACATTCAGTACTTC. Protein: CAISEGVETKNIQYF.

This clone has more than one count but fewer than ten. This chain links TRBV5-5 with TRBJ1-1; D is perhaps TRBD1 (6 bases). CDR3 length: 14 amino acids. V lost 2 bases, J lost 1 base, and 9 bases lay in between. Germline-derived CDR1 and CDR2 are SGHKS and YYEKEE (reference sequence). CDR3 loop: CASSFGQRNTEAFF. The CDR3, as DNA: TGTGCCAGCAGCTTCGGACAGAGGAACACTGAAGCTTTCTTT.

J is TRBJ1-2 and V is TRBV30; 8 bases agree with TRBD1. CDR3 size: 13 residues. Germline CDR1 and CDR2: GTSNPN and SVGIG (reference sequence). The V gene end was trimmed by 3 bases and the J gene end by 8 bases; junction bases not matched to a gene: 8. CDR3 protein: CAWRPRTGNGYTF. The CDR3 DNA reads as TGTGCCTGGAGGCCCCGGACAGGGAACGGCTACACCTTC.

This rearrangement joins TRBV5-1 to TRBJ1-2, with no clear D. The CDR3 length is 14 residues. The V end was cut by 0 bases, the J end by 5 bases, with 11 bases between. Germline-derived CDR1 and CDR2 are SGHRS and YFSETQ. The CDR3 sequence is CASSLDRIGYGYTF. In DNA form, the CDR3 reads TGCGCCAGCAGCTTGGATAGGATAGGTTATGGCTACACCTTC.